These 8 T cell receptor beta chains were sequenced from one sample in a study of graft-versus-host responses after intestinal transplantation. No antigen has been identified for these receptors. The data were produced by immunoSEQ multiplex PCR, yet TCRdb's version contains in-frame clones alone and is incomplete. The sample carries approximately 110,000 clones, over 85% recorded once. Sequencing was performed on unstimulated CD4+ T cells sorted from spleen or lymph node cells, taken before transplant. These receptor sequences come from a human donor who was the organ donor for an intestinal transplant.

This chain's CDR3 is CASRSRDRGWEQYF. CDR3 bases: TGTGCCAGCAGGTCCCGGGACAGGGGGTGGGAGCAGTACTTC. The rearrangement uses TRBV2 and TRBJ2-7, with TRBD1 matching 11 bases. The germline V gene has CDR1 SNHLY and CDR2 FYNNEI. The ends lost 6 bases at V and 7 bases at J; junction bases unmatched: 8. This CDR3 is built from 14 residues. The variable domain in full, completed from reference TRBV2 and TRBJ2-7, reads EPEVTQTPSHQVTQMGQEVILRCVPISNHLYFYWYRQILGQKVEFLVSFYNNEISEKSEIFDDQFSVERPDGSNFTLKIRSTKLEDSAMYFCASRSRDRGWEQYFGPGTRLTVT.

The rearrangement joins TRBV6-6 to TRBJ2-7, with TRBD2 identical over 13 bases. Trimming removed 5 bases from V and 3 bases from J; junction bases left unmatched: 7. This CDR3 has 16 residues. Germline CDR1 and CDR2: MNHNY and SVGAGI (reference sequence). The DNA of the CDR3 is TGTGCCAGCAGTCGCGGGACTAGCGGGATTATCTACGAGCAGTACTTC. It codes for CASSRGTSGIIYEQYF.

The chain employs TRBV30 and TRBJ2-2; D possibly corresponds to TRBD1 (6 bases). CDR3 length equals 14 residues. Germline V gives CDR1 GTSNPN, CDR2 SVGIG (reference sequence). Trimming cost V 1 base and J 0 bases, with 6 bases left between them. This CDR3 reads CAWSGTANTGELFF. The CDR3 DNA is TGTGCCTGGAGTGGGACAGCGAACACCGGGGAGCTGTTTTTT.

This chain links TRBV9 with TRBJ1-4, with D possibly matching TRBD1 (5 bases). Per germline, CDR1 SGDLS and CDR2 YYNGEE. The CDR3 has 15 residues. V lost 4 bases to trimming and J lost 6 bases, with 16 bases between them. The DNA of the CDR3 is TGTGCCAGCAGCCTAGGCACCAGGGCTGATGAAAAACTGTTTTTT. This sequence encodes CASSLGTRADEKLFF.

V gene TRBV19 combines with J gene TRBJ1-2, with D uncertain. V gave up 3 bases and J gave up 2 bases, with 16 bases separating them. Germline CDR1 is LNHDA and CDR2 is SQIVND (reference sequence). The length of the CDR3 is 16 residues. CDR3 DNA sequence: TGTGCCAGTAGTATCCCGAACCTAAGGGAAAACTATGGCTACACCTTC. The encoded protein is CASSIPNLRENYGYTF.

The chain joins TRBV7-2 to TRBJ2-1, with 9 bases that match TRBD2. The CDR3 spans 15 residues. The V and J ends lost 3 bases and 6 bases, in that order; junction bases with no gene match: 6. CDR1 is SGHTA and CDR2 is FQGNSA in the germline V gene. The CDR3 protein is CASSFASGTVNEQFF. The CDR3 nucleotides are TGTGCCAGCAGCTTTGCTAGCGGGACCGTCAATGAGCAGTTCTTC.

This clone was seen just once. V usage is TRBV7-2 and J usage is TRBJ2-2; no reliable D call. V dropped 1 base and J dropped 3 bases, with 6 bases sitting between them. Germline CDR1 reads SGHTA; CDR2 reads FQGNSA. The CDR3 is 14 amino acids. CDR3 sequence: CASSLVSDTGELFF. The CDR3 region has the DNA TGTGCCAGCAGCTTAGTATCGGACACCGGGGAGCTGTTTTTT. The variable domain in full, with the rest retrieved from reference TRBV7-2 and TRBJ2-2, is GAGVSQSPSNKVTEKGKDVELRCDPISGHTALYWYRQSLGQGLEFLIYFQGNSAPDKSGLPSDRFSAERTGGSVSTLTIQRTQQEDSAVYLCASSLVSDTGELFFGEGSRLTVL.

The chain recombines TRBV18 with TRBJ2-5, with a possible D match to TRBD2 (6 bases). Trimming shortened V by 5 bases and J by 1 base, and 8 bases separated the two germline ends. The CDR3 has 13 amino acids. The V gene's germline CDR1 is KGHSH and CDR2 LQKENI. As DNA, the CDR3 is TGTGCCAGCTCAGGAGGGGTCCAAGAGACCCAGTACTTC. This sequence encodes CASSGGVQETQYF. The variable domain in full, completed from reference TRBV18 and TRBJ2-5, reads NAGVMQNPRHLVRRRGQEARLRCSPMKGHSHVYWYRQLPEEGLKFMVYLQKENIIDESGMPKERFSAEFPKEGPSILRIQQVVRGDSAAYFCASSGGVQETQYFGPGTRLLVL.